This is a list of T cell receptor beta chains from one sample in a study of blood T cell repertoires in COVID-19. Measured with immunoSEQ multiplex PCR; TCRdb has only the in-frame clones, and not every one. The sample comprises a few hundred thousand clones, 70% to 90% of which are singletons, and approximately 5.3% rests with the top ten. The sample taken for sequencing was peripheral blood. Receptors were obtained from a woman aged 55-69 years with COVID-19, enrolled during active disease. CDR3s include the opening cysteine and the closing phenylalanine or tryptophan. The D gene is left open where the match is weak. The size entry is marked missing in some rows and otherwise reads once, few, many or a size class.

j_call	v_call	d_call	clone_size	cdr3_aa	cdr3_nt
TRBJ1-1	TRBV5-1	NA	NA	CASSLVGGGEAFF	TGCGCCAGCAGCTTGGTCGGTGGTGGAGAGGCTTTCTTT
TRBJ2-7	TRBV6-5	NA	NA	CASRGSSDYEQYF	TGTGCCAGCAGGGGCAGCTCGGACTACGAGCAGTACTTC
TRBJ2-7	TRBV5-1	TRBD2	NA	CASSLTASGTEQYF	TGCGCCAGCAGCTTAACCGCTAGCGGTACCGAGCAGTACTTC
TRBJ2-1	TRBV7-2	TRBD2	NA	CASSPAAGGYNEQFF	TGTGCCAGCAGCCCGGCCGCGGGAGGCTACAATGAGCAGTTCTTC
TRBJ2-1	TRBV12-2	NA	NA	CASRLGAGRYNEQFF	TGTGCAAGTCGCTTAGGAGCGGGAAGGTACAATGAGCAGTTCTTC
TRBJ2-7	TRBV18	NA	NA	CASSPVGSHEQYF	TGTGCCAGCTCACCAGTAGGTAGCCACGAGCAGTACTTC
TRBJ2-2	TRBV7-6	NA	NA	CASSSRAVANTGELFF	TGTGCCAGCAGCTCCAGAGCGGTAGCGAACACCGGGGAGCTGTTTTTT
TRBJ2-5	TRBV7-2	TRBD2	NA	CASSSGTSWKETQYF	TGTGCCAGCAGCAGCGGGACTAGTTGGAAAGAGACCCAGTACTTC
TRBJ1-1	TRBV6-2/TRBV6-3	TRBD1	NA	CASSYFGRGDTEAFF	TGTGCCAGCAGTTACTTTGGCAGGGGGGACACTGAAGCTTTCTTT
TRBJ1-2	TRBV24-1	TRBD1	NA	CATSDRTGDGGYTF	TGTGCCACCAGTGACAGGACAGGGGATGGAGGCTACACCTTC
TRBJ1-1	TRBV4-2	NA	NA	CASSQVTRGGSEAFF	TGTGCCAGCAGCCAGGTCACCCGTGGGGGCTCTGAAGCTTTCTTT
TRBJ1-1	TRBV25-1	TRBD1	NA	CASRRGQGVLDEAFF	TGTGCCAGCAGGAGGGGACAGGGGGTCCTCGACGAAGCTTTCTTT
TRBJ1-1	TRBV2	NA	once	CASTQGKGTEAFF	TGTGCCAGCACTCAGGGAAAGGGGACTGAAGCTTTCTTT
TRBJ1-6	TRBV3-1/TRBV3-2	NA	NA	CASSQDGARASSPLHF	TGTGCCAGCAGCCAAGATGGGGCCAGGGCATCGTCACCCCTCCACTTT